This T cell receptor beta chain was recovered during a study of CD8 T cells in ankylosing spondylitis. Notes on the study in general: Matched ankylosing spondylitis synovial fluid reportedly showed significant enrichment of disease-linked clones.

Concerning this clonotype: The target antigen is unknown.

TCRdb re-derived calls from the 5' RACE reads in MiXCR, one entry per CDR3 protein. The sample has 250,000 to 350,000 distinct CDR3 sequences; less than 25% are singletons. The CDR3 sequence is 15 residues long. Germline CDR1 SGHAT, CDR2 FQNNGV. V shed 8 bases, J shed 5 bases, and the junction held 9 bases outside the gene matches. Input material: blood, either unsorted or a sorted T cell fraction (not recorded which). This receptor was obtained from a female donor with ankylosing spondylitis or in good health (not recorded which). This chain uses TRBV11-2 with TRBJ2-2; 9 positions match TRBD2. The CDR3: CASGLARIGTGELFF. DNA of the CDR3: TGTGCCAGCGGACTAGCGAGAATAGGAACCGGGGAGCTGTTTTTT.